Below are 23 T cell receptor beta chains sequenced from a single sample in a study of blood T cell repertoires in COVID-19. Repertoires were generated with immunoSEQ multiplex PCR, while TCRdb's copy carries only in-frame clones and drops some. The table lists some 110,000 clones, around 90% of them singletons. The source material was peripheral blood. The receptors here all came from a human donor in a cohort sampled during active COVID-19.

The chain employs TRBV7-3 and TRBJ2-7; tentative D call: TRBD2 (5 bases). The CDR3 extends over 13 amino acids. Looked up from germline, CDR1 is SGHTA and CDR2 is FQGTGA. V was cut by 3 bases and J by 6 bases, with 12 bases left in between. The DNA for the CDR3 is TGTGCCAGCAGCTTTGACGCCGCGGGCGAGCAGTACTTC. It codes for CASSFDAAGEQYF.

The chain recombines TRBV4-1 with TRBJ2-5, with 10 bases lining up with TRBD2. This CDR3 contains 13 residues. Trimming removed 5 bases from V and 5 bases from J; junction bases left unmatched: 2. CDR1 and CDR2 from the germline V gene are MGHRA and YSYEKL. CDR3 sequence: CASSKTSGETQYF. The CDR3 bases are TGCGCCAGCAGCAAGACTAGCGGGGAGACCCAGTACTTC.

DNA of the CDR3: TGTGCCAGCAGTTGGGACAAACAGGGTGGCTACACCTTC. Protein sequence: CASSWDKQGGYTF. This sequence joins TRBV27 and TRBJ1-2; a weak D match, TRBD1 (6 bases). V was pared by 4 bases and J by 7 bases, with 13 bases between. CDR1 is MNHEY and CDR2 is SMNVEV in the germline V gene (reference sequence). The CDR3 spans 13 residues.

The chain combines TRBV15 with TRBJ2-2; 7 nucleotides align to TRBD1. V lost 0 bases and J lost 5; bases outside the gene matches: 6. CDR3 length equals 16 residues. The germline CDR1 and CDR2 sequences are LNHNV and YYDKDF (reference sequence). The CDR3 nucleotides are TGTGCCACCAGCAGAGACGGGAACAGGGGAACCGGGGAGCTGTTTTTT. Its protein is CATSRDGNRGTGELFF.

The V call is TRBV5-1, the J call TRBJ2-5, with no clear D. The germline gives CDR1 SGHRS, CDR2 YFSETQ. V dropped 2 bases and J dropped 2 bases, with 10 bases sitting between them. The CDR3 is made up of 14 amino acids. The CDR3 DNA reads TGCGCCAGCAGCTTCCAGGCAGATCAAGAGACCCAGTACTTC. This codes for CASSFQADQETQYF.

CDR3 bases: TGTGCCAGCAGCTTAGAGTCCCAGACTAGCGGGGGGACCCAGTACTTC. This translates into CASSLESQTSGGTQYF. The rearrangement links TRBV7-6 to TRBJ2-5, with 12 bases fitting TRBD2. The germline CDR1 and CDR2 sequences are SGHVS and FNYEAQ. This CDR3 contains 16 residues. J lost 7 bases, V lost 1 base, and 7 bases had no gene match. Full variable domain (rest looked up from reference TRBV7-6 and TRBJ2-5): GAGVSQSPRYKVTKRGQDVALRCDPISGHVSLYWYRQALGQGPEFLTYFNYEAQQDKSGLPNDRFSAERPEGSISTLTIQRTEQRDSAMYRCASSLESQTSGGTQYFGPGTRLLVL.

V is TRBV19 and J is TRBJ2-1, with TRBD2 matching over 9 bases. CDR3 length: 18 residues. Germline assignment: CDR1 LNHDA and CDR2 SQIVND (reference sequence). V dropped 7 bases and J dropped 12; count of bases not matched to a gene: 25. CDR3 in amino acids: CASTPGWASGVEGGVQFF. CDR3 DNA sequence: TGTGCCAGTACCCCCGGATGGGCTAGCGGGGTAGAGGGGGGTGTGCAGTTCTTC.

The rearrangement links TRBV3-1 (or the pseudogene TRBV3-2) to TRBJ2-5; 13 nucleotides agree with TRBD2. V gave up 3 bases and J gave up 1 base; unmatched junction bases: 2. This CDR3 has 16 residues. The germline V gene has CDR1 LGHDT and CDR2 YNNKEL (reference sequence). The CDR3 sequence is CASSQGLAGIQETQYF. In nucleotides, the CDR3 is TGTGCCAGCAGCCAGGGACTAGCGGGAATCCAAGAGACCCAGTACTTC.

This clone has just one count. CDR3 amino acids: CASSPSGETQYF. The CDR3 nucleotides read TGTGCCAGCAGCCCTAGCGGAGAGACCCAGTACTTC. The V and J genes are TRBV7-8 and TRBJ2-5; 7 bases agree with TRBD2. The V segment lost 5 bases and the J segment 4 bases; nucleotides outside the gene matches: 1. Germline CDR1 is SGHVS and CDR2 is FQNEAQ. CDR3 size: 12 residues.

The DNA of the CDR3 is TGTGCCAGCAGTCGCGGACTAGCGGGGCCCTACGAGCAGTACTTC. Translating it yields CASSRGLAGPYEQYF. The chain carries TRBV27 and TRBJ2-7; TRBD2 matches at 12 bases. Germline assignment: CDR1 MNHEY and CDR2 SMNVEV (reference sequence). The J segment lost 2 bases and the V segment lost 5 bases, leaving 4 bases of the junction unmatched. This CDR3 is built from 15 residues.

The chain has TRBV11-2 and TRBJ2-2; D gene ambiguous. V lost 6 bases, J lost 0 bases, and 11 bases lay in between. The germline CDR1 and CDR2 sequences are SGHAT and FQNNGV. CDR3 length: 15 residues. The CDR3 reads CASRTLRPNTGELFF. CDR3 DNA sequence: TGTGCCAGCAGGACTCTGAGGCCGAACACCGGGGAGCTGTTTTTT.

V is TRBV30 and J is TRBJ1-1, with TRBD1 matching over 7 bases. V shed 2 bases, J shed 4 bases, and the junction held 4 bases outside the gene matches. Germline CDR1 and CDR2: GTSNPN and SVGIG (reference sequence). The CDR3 runs to 13 residues. DNA for the CDR3: TGTGCCTGGAGTCAGGGGGTTGGCACTGAAGCTTTCTTT. It encodes CAWSQGVGTEAFF.

This clone was found a few times. The chain joins TRBV11-3 to TRBJ2-7, with a tentative D call TRBD2 (5 bases). Trimming cost V 1 base and J 5 bases, with 15 bases left between them. Germline loops: CDR1 SGHNT, CDR2 YENEEA. The CDR3 contains 15 residues. The CDR3 region has the DNA TGTGCCAGCAGCTTAGTCCTAGGACTGCGTGACGAGCAGTACTTC. Translated: CASSLVLGLRDEQYF. Full variable domain (missing parts from reference TRBV11-3 and TRBJ2-7): EAGVVQSPRYKIIEKKQPVAFWCNPISGHNTLYWYLQNLGQGPELLIRYENEEAVDDSQLPKDRFSAERLKGVDSTLKIQPAELGDSAVYLCASSLVLGLRDEQYFGPGTRLTVT.

J is TRBJ2-5 and V is TRBV24-1; 7 bases match TRBD1. Germline V lookup: CDR1 KGHDR, CDR2 SFDVKD. The J segment lost 2 bases and the V segment lost 5 bases, leaving 7 bases of the junction unmatched. This CDR3 is built from 15 residues. The CDR3 sequence is CATSVRQGRQETQYF. The CDR3 region has the DNA TGTGCCACCAGTGTTAGACAGGGCCGTCAAGAGACCCAGTACTTC.

The CDR3 is CASRDREVTEAFF. Written as DNA, the CDR3 is TGTGCCAGCCGGGACAGGGAAGTTACTGAAGCTTTCTTT. V usage is TRBV2 and J usage is TRBJ1-1; 9 bases line up with TRBD1. Germline CDR1 is SNHLY and CDR2 is FYNNEI. This CDR3 has 13 amino acids. V lost 8 bases, J lost 5 bases, and 6 bases stayed unmatched.

The chain couples TRBV6-5 to TRBJ2-1; TRBD1 matches at 8 bases. The trim removed 6 bases at V and 2 bases at J, leaving 3 bases unmatched. CDR3 length: 14 residues. Germline V lookup: CDR1 MNHEY, CDR2 SVGAGI. CDR3 loop: CASRRDRTYNEQFF. CDR3 nucleotide sequence: TGTGCCAGCAGACGGGACAGGACCTACAATGAGCAGTTCTTC.

The V call is TRBV28, the J call TRBJ2-7, with D perhaps matching TRBD1 (7 bases). Per the germline V gene, CDR1 is MDHEN and CDR2 is SYDVKM. Trimming removed 5 bases at V and 4 bases at J, with 18 bases between. This CDR3 has 15 amino acids. The CDR3 protein is CASSRTGGGGYEQYF. In DNA, the CDR3 is TGTGCCAGCAGTCGGACAGGTGGAGGGGGATACGAGCAGTACTTC.

This clone is a singleton in its sample. The chain combines TRBV11-3 with TRBJ1-2; possibly TRBD1 for D (6 bases). Germline assignment: CDR1 SGHNT and CDR2 YENEEA. The ends were cut back, 0 bases at V and 8 bases at J, with 10 bases in the middle. CDR3 size: 13 residues. As DNA, the CDR3 is TGTGCCAGCAGCTTAGACGGGGGGCGAGGCTACACCTTC. It codes for CASSLDGGRGYTF. The full variable domain, rest sourced from reference TRBV11-3 and TRBJ1-2, is EAGVVQSPRYKIIEKKQPVAFWCNPISGHNTLYWYLQNLGQGPELLIRYENEEAVDDSQLPKDRFSAERLKGVDSTLKIQPAELGDSAVYLCASSLDGGRGYTFGSGTRLTVV.

This clone has only one observation. CDR3 DNA: TGTGCCAGCAGTGAATCGGTATTTGGAAAACTGTTTTTT. Translation: CASSESVFGKLFF. This sequence joins TRBV6-1 and TRBJ1-4; the D is unclear. The CDR3 runs 13 residues. Germline CDR1 MNHNS, CDR2 SASEGT. V was shortened by 2 bases and J by 10 bases, with 11 bases between the two germline ends.

This rearrangement joins TRBV7-9 to TRBJ2-7, with a tentative D call TRBD2 (7 bases). CDR3 length: 14 residues. Germline lookup yields CDR1 SEHNR and CDR2 FQNEAQ (reference sequence). Trimming pared 5 bases from V and 2 bases from J, leaving 13 bases between. The CDR3 sequence is CASSPWEGAYEQYF. CDR3 DNA sequence: TGTGCCAGCAGCCCCTGGGAGGGGGCCTACGAGCAGTACTTC.

J is TRBJ2-7 and V is TRBV15; possible D gene TRBD1, 5 bases. Germline loops: CDR1 LNHNV, CDR2 YYDKDF (reference sequence). V shed 1 base and J shed 3 bases, with 10 bases lying between them. The CDR3 is 14 amino acids. This CDR3 reads CATSRGRAIYEQYF. CDR3 nucleotide sequence: TGTGCCACCAGCAGAGGCAGGGCGATCTACGAGCAGTACTTC.

V gene TRBV5-1 combines with J gene TRBJ1-1; 10 bases are shared with TRBD1. With 2 bases clipped from V and 5 bases from J, the junction kept 9 bases outside the gene matches. The CDR3 runs 16 residues. Germline V lookup: CDR1 SGHRS, CDR2 YFSETQ. The CDR3 here is CASSFFGTGANTEAFF. CDR3 bases: TGCGCCAGCAGCTTCTTTGGGACAGGGGCGAATACTGAAGCTTTCTTT.

This sequence joins TRBV7-2 and TRBJ2-2; the D gene is possibly TRBD1 (7 bases). The V gene's germline CDR1 is SGHTA and CDR2 FQGNSA. The CDR3 loop spans 17 amino acids. Trimming took 4 bases from V and 4 from J, leaving 19 bases between them. CDR3 coding DNA: TGTGCCAGCAGCTCCCAGGGGGGATCGAGGACCACCGGGGAGCTGTTTTTT. This encodes CASSSQGGSRTTGELFF. The full variable domain, its missing parts supplied by reference TRBV7-2 and TRBJ2-2, is GAGVSQSPSNKVTEKGKDVELRCDPISGHTALYWYRQSLGQGLEFLIYFQGNSAPDKSGLPSDRFSAERTGGSVSTLTIQRTQQEDSAVYLCASSSQGGSRTTGELFFGEGSRLTVL.